This TCR beta chain was observed in a study of T-cell memory formation after mild COVID-19. Study-wide results and limits: Among contracting clones, CD4+ were mainly CM/EM and CD8+ enriched in EMRA. The study detected some responding clones in pre-infection memory, suggesting cross-reactive memory joined.

Note on this clonotype: As yet, its antigen is unknown.

From the 5' RACE reads, TCRdb called clonotypes with MiXCR, one entry per CDR3 protein. The profile shows 500,000 to 550,000 distinct CDR3 sequences, approximately 20% of them singletons. The sample consisted of PBMCs or a T cell subset sorted from them (not recorded which). The TCR sequence derives from an adult woman who had mild COVID-19 (a few samples of this study predate the infection). Cell type and time point are not known.

The CDR3 nucleotides read TGTGCCAGCAGCCAACCCGGGGCGGGAGGCGATGCGATTGAGCAGTTCTTC. It is translated as CASSQPGAGGDAIEQFF. The chain recombines TRBV3-1 with TRBJ2-1; 8 nucleotides line up with TRBD2. The length of the CDR3 is 17 residues. V lost 2 bases, J lost 9 bases, and 15 bases stayed unmatched. Per the germline V gene, CDR1 is LGHDT and CDR2 is YNNKEL (reference sequence).